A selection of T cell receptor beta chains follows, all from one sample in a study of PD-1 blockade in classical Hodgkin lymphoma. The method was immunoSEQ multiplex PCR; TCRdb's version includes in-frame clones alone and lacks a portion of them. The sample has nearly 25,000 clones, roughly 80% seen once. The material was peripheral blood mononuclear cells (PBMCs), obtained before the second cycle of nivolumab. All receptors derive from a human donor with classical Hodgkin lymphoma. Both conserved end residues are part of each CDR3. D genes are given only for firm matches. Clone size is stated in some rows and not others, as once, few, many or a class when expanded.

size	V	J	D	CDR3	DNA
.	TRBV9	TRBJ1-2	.	CASSVEGDRIRANYGYTF	TGTGCCAGCAGCGTAGAAGGTGACAGAATTAGGGCTAACTATGGCTACACCTTC
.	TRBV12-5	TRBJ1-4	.	CASGPSGTNEKLFF	TGTGCTAGTGGCCCGTCGGGGACGAATGAAAAACTGTTTTTT
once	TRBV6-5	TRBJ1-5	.	CASSYTRQDNQPQHF	TGTGCCAGCAGTTACACCCGACAGGACAATCAGCCCCAGCATTTT
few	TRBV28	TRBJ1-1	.	CASTSSSLTEAFF	TGTGCCAGCACCTCATCTTCGCTCACTGAAGCTTTCTTT
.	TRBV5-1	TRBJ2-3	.	CASSLKTEPSLGTDTQYF	TGCGCCAGCAGCTTGAAGACAGAACCTAGTCTTGGCACAGATACGCAGTATTTT
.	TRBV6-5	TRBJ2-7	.	CASSGTPGSSYEQYF	TGTGCCAGCAGTGGTACCCCAGGGAGCTCCTACGAGCAGTACTTC
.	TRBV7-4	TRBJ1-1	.	CASFKRQPEAFF	TGTGCCAGCTTTAAACGACAGCCTGAAGCTTTCTTT
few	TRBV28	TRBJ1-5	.	CASSFRGTEQPQHF	TGTGCCAGCAGTTTTCGGGGAACTGAGCAGCCCCAGCATTTT
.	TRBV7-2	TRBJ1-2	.	CASSFAGYGYTF	TGTGCCAGCAGCTTTGCGGGGTATGGCTACACCTTC
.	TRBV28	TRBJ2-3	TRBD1	CASRTWDSTDTQYF	TGTGCCAGCAGAACTTGGGACAGCACGGATACGCAGTATTTT
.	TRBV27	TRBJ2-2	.	CASRPSGYTGELFF	TGTGCCAGCAGACCCAGCGGGTACACCGGGGAGCTGTTTTTT
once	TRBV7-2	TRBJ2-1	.	CASSAGPILYNEQFF	TGTGCCAGCAGCGCGGGACCCATACTATACAATGAGCAGTTCTTC
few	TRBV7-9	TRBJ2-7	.	CASSSGRNPEQYF	TGTGCCAGCAGCTCGGGACGGAACCCCGAGCAGTACTTC
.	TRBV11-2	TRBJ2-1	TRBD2	CASSSSGRPYNEQFF	TGTGCCAGCAGCTCTAGCGGGAGGCCTTACAATGAGCAGTTCTTC
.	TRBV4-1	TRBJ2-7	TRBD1	CASSQPDRGNEQYF	TGCGCCAGCAGCCAACCGGACAGGGGAAACGAGCAGTACTTC
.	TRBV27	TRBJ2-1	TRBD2	CASSPKTSGSLNEQFF	TGTGCCAGCAGTCCAAAGACTAGCGGGAGTCTCAATGAGCAGTTCTTC
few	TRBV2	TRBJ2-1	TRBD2	CASSGLAGGGGNEQFF	TGTGCCAGCAGTGGCCTAGCGGGAGGCGGGGGCAATGAGCAGTTCTTC
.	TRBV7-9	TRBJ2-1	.	CASSLINTANEQFF	TGTGCCAGCAGCTTAATAAACACTGCTAATGAGCAGTTCTTC
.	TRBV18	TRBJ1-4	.	CASSPGAFADEKLFF	TGTGCCAGCTCACCAGGGGCCTTCGCGGATGAAAAACTGTTTTTT
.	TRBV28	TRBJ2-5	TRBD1	CASSLGQTQETQYF	TGTGCCAGCAGTTTGGGACAGACGCAAGAGACCCAGTACTTC
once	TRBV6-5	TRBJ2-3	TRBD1	CASRDRGRTDTQYF	TGTGCCAGTAGGGACAGGGGGCGGACAGATACGCAGTATTTT
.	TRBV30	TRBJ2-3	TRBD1	CALGSGGITDTQYF	TGTGCCCTCGGATCAGGGGGTATCACAGATACGCAGTATTTT
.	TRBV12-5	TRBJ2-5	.	CASGLGYGEETQYF	TGTGCTAGTGGTTTGGGGTACGGGGAAGAGACCCAGTACTTC
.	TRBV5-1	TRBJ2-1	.	CASSLAGGSASSYNEQFF	TGCGCCAGCAGCTTGGCCGGCGGTTCAGCGAGCTCCTACAATGAGCAGTTCTTC
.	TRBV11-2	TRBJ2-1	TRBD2	CASNLGPLAGTYNEQFF	TGTGCCAGCAACTTGGGCCCACTAGCGGGCACTTACAATGAGCAGTTCTTC
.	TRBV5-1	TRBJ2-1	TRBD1	CASSPGQAYNEQFF	TGCGCCAGCAGCCCTGGACAGGCTTACAATGAGCAGTTCTTC
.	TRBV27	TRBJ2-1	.	CASSLLARSHEQFF	TGTGCCAGCAGTCTTTTAGCGCGGTCACATGAGCAGTTCTTC
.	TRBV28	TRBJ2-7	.	CASSLGRVYEQYF	TGTGCCAGCAGTTTGGGCAGGGTCTACGAGCAGTACTTC
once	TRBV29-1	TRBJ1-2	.	CSVKWTVGYTF	TGCAGCGTTAAGTGGACAGTTGGCTACACCTTC
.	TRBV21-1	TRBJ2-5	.	CASSKAVRQPFVWETQYF	TGTGCCAGCAGCAAAGCAGTTAGGCAGCCCTTTGTTTGGGAGACCCAGTACTTC
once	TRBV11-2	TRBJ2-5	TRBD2	CASSFFSGRARQETQYF	TGTGCCAGCAGCTTTTTTAGCGGGAGGGCCCGACAAGAGACCCAGTACTTC
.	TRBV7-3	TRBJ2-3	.	CASSLSLELRGADTQYF	TGTGCCAGCAGCTTAAGCCTTGAACTCAGGGGTGCAGATACGCAGTATTTT
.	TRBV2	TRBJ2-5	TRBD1	CASREGTEGLYQETQYF	TGTGCCAGCAGGGAAGGGACAGAAGGGCTGTACCAAGAGACCCAGTACTTC
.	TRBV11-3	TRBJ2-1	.	CASSHQLGQTYNEQFF	TGTGCCAGCAGCCACCAGCTCGGACAAACCTACAATGAGCAGTTCTTC
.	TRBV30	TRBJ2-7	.	CAWSVHYETYEQYF	TGTGCCTGGAGTGTACACTATGAGACCTACGAGCAGTACTTC
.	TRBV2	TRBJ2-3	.	CASGIPTSYDTQYF	TGTGCCAGCGGTATCCCAACGAGCTACGATACGCAGTATTTT
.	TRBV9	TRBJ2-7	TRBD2	CASSVALSSGPGNEQYF	TGTGCCAGCAGCGTAGCCCTCTCTAGCGGACCTGGGAACGAGCAGTACTTC
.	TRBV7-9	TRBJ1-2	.	CASSFGPAGYTF	TGTGCCAGCAGCTTCGGACCGGCAGGCTACACCTTC
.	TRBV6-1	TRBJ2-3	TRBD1	CASSELGRGITDTQYF	TGTGCCAGCAGTGAATTGGGCAGGGGGATTACAGATACGCAGTATTTT
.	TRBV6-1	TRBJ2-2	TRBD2	CASSRGLAGTGELFF	TGTGCCAGCAGTAGGGGACTAGCGGGTACCGGGGAGCTGTTTTTT
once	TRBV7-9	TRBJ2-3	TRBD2	CASIAGGTDTQYF	TGTGCCAGCATCGCGGGAGGCACAGATACGCAGTATTTT
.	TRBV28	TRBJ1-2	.	CASSSEPGDSRNGYTF	TGTGCCAGCAGTTCTGAGCCAGGGGACTCTAGAAATGGCTACACCTTC
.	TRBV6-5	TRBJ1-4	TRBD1	CASSPGQINEKLFF	TGTGCCAGCAGCCCGGGACAGATTAATGAAAAACTGTTTTTT
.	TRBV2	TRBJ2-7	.	CASTDPTSASYEQYF	TGTGCCAGCACCGATCCGACCTCAGCAAGCTACGAGCAGTACTTC
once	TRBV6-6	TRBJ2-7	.	CASREARDKKYEQYF	TGTGCCAGCAGGGAGGCCCGGGACAAGAAGTACGAGCAGTACTTC
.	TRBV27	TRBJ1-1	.	CASRQYIVEAFF	TGTGCCAGCAGACAATATATAGTTGAAGCTTTCTTT
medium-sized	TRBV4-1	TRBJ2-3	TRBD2	CASSLPLAGGDTDTQYF	TGCGCCAGCAGCCTACCCCTAGCGGGAGGGGACACAGATACGCAGTATTTT
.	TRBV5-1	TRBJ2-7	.	CASSRATRADEQYF	TGCGCCAGCAGCCGGGCGACTAGGGCCGACGAGCAGTACTTC
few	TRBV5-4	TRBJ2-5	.	CASSLGGGETQYF	TGTGCCAGCAGCTTGGGAGGGGGGGAGACCCAGTACTTC
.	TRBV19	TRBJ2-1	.	CASSRDPSYNEQFF	TGTGCCAGTAGTAGGGACCCCAGCTACAATGAGCAGTTCTTC
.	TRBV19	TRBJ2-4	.	CASSTRPLGAKNIQYF	TGTGCCAGTAGTACCCGTCCCTTGGGCGCCAAAAACATTCAGTACTTC
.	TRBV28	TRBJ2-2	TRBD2	CASLDSGRGAGGELFF	TGTGCCAGCCTTGATAGCGGGAGAGGGGCAGGCGGGGAGCTGTTTTTT
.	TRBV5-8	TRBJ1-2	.	CASSRRDGSYGYTF	TGTGCCAGCAGCAGGCGGGACGGCTCCTATGGCTACACCTTC
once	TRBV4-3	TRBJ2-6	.	CASSQDTSSSGANVLTF	TGCGCCAGCAGCCAAGATACCAGTAGCTCTGGGGCCAACGTCCTGACTTTC
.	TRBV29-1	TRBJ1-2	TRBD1	CSVASGTGVNRDGYTF	TGCAGCGTTGCTTCCGGGACAGGGGTGAATAGAGATGGCTACACCTTC